Below are 29 T cell receptor beta chains sequenced from a single sample in a study of beta chain features in type 1 diabetes. Their antigens remain unidentified. Study-wide findings and caveats: In every one of the four CD4+ subsets, TCRB CDR3s were moderately but significantly shorter in Type 1 diabetes patients.

Since all of the isolated RNA was reverse transcribed, expressed TCRB transcripts were what got sequenced. TCRdb's table, derived via immunoSEQ multiplex PCR, lists solely in-frame clones and lacks some. The sample has some 660,000 clones; about 14% are singletons. What was sequenced was naive CD4+ T cells from blood. The receptors shown here come from a man between 18 and 29 years old with type 1 diabetes.

V gene TRBV30 combines with J gene TRBJ2-7, with a tentative D call TRBD2 (5 bases). Deletions cut 5 bases from V and 5 bases from J, with 16 bases between. Germline loops: CDR1 GTSNPN, CDR2 SVGIG (reference sequence). This CDR3 contains 13 residues. The CDR3 coding sequence is TGTGCCTGGTCCGTCTGGGGAGAAAACGAGCAGTACTTC. Protein: CAWSVWGENEQYF.

Only a few counts were recorded for this clone. The V call is TRBV27, the J call TRBJ2-7; D remains unclear. Trimming stripped 3 bases from V and 6 bases from J, with 9 bases between. From germline, CDR1 is MNHEY and CDR2 SMNVEV (reference sequence). This CDR3 is 12 amino acids long. CDR3 DNA: TGTGCCAGCAGTTTGATCTCGGGCGAGCAGTACTTC. It encodes CASSLISGEQYF.

The chain joins TRBV4-1 to TRBJ2-7; the D call may be TRBD1 or TRBD2 (5 bases each). The CDR3 loop spans 14 amino acids. Germline V gives CDR1 MGHRA, CDR2 YSYEKL. Trimming cost V 4 bases and J 1 base, with 11 bases left between them. The CDR3 loop reads CASSPSGRSYEQYF. The CDR3 DNA follows: TGCGCCAGCAGCCCCTCGGGACGGTCCTACGAGCAGTACTTC.

V gene TRBV27 combines with J gene TRBJ2-1; TRBD2 agrees at 12 bases. This CDR3 region has 15 residues. V shed 2 bases, J shed 9 bases, and the junction held 5 bases outside the gene matches. Germline V gives CDR1 MNHEY, CDR2 SMNVEV (reference sequence). The CDR3 DNA follows: TGTGCCAGCAGTTTAGGCCTAGCGGGGGGGGTTGAGCAGTTCTTC. Amino acid sequence: CASSLGLAGGVEQFF.

This clone was seen more than once but under ten times. CDR3 loop: CASGSDRGQFF. CDR3 nucleotides: TGTGCTAGTGGCTCGGACAGAGGGCAGTTCTTC. V is TRBV12-5 and J is TRBJ2-1, with D tentatively TRBD1 (6 bases). Trimming took 6 bases from V and 12 from J, leaving 12 bases between them. In germline, CDR1 is LGHNT, CDR2 FRNRAP. The CDR3 loop spans 11 amino acids.

A few counts support this clone. The chain combines TRBV2 with TRBJ2-1; a possible D gene is TRBD2 (6 bases). Germline V gene lookup returns CDR1 SNHLY and CDR2 FYNNEI. With 10 bases removed from V and 3 bases from J, the gap between germline ends came to 19 bases. The CDR3 extends over 15 amino acids. The CDR3 here is CATLAGGSDYNEQFF. CDR3 coding DNA: TGTGCCACGCTAGCCGGGGGTTCGGACTACAATGAGCAGTTCTTC.

In this sample, this clone turned up a few times. The chain employs TRBV9 and TRBJ1-1; D is ambiguous. This CDR3 is built from 14 residues. Germline V gene data show CDR1 as SGDLS and CDR2 as YYNGEE. The V and J ends lost 0 bases and 1 base respectively, with 7 bases between them. The CDR3 bases are TGTGCCAGCAGCGTAGCCGGGTGGAACACTGAAGCTTTCTTT. It specifies CASSVAGWNTEAFF.

The V gene is TRBV5-4, the J gene TRBJ2-3; D is unresolved. In germline, CDR1 is SGHNT, CDR2 YYREEE (reference sequence). V shed 3 bases and J shed 2 bases, with 7 bases lying between them. This CDR3 region has 13 residues. Here the CDR3 DNA reads TGTGCCAGCAGCTCAGGATACACAGATACGCAGTATTTT. Its protein is CASSSGYTDTQYF.

The V gene is TRBV9, the J gene TRBJ1-1, with D possibly matching TRBD1 (5 bases). The CDR3 covers 14 residues. V lost 0 bases and J lost 1, with 7 bases in between. Germline V lookup: CDR1 SGDLS, CDR2 YYNGEE. Written as DNA, the CDR3 is TGTGCCAGCAGCGTAGGACAGAAGAACACTGAAGCTTTCTTT. Its translation is CASSVGQKNTEAFF.

The chain joins TRBV6-6 to TRBJ1-5, with a possible D match to TRBD1 (6 bases). The CDR3 sequence is 14 residues long. The germline V gene encodes CDR1 MNHNY and CDR2 SVGAGI (reference sequence). The V end lost 2 bases, the J end lost 5 bases, and 10 bases lay between the germline ends. This chain's CDR3 is CASSYIRGDQPQHF. In DNA form, the CDR3 reads TGTGCCAGCAGTTACATCAGGGGAGATCAGCCCCAGCATTTT.

The chain recombines TRBV7-9 with TRBJ1-1; D is undetermined. Trimming took 8 bases from V and 1 from J, leaving 11 bases between them. In germline, CDR1 is SEHNR, CDR2 FQNEAQ (reference sequence). The CDR3 consists of 13 residues. The CDR3 reads CASFEMPNTEAFF. The CDR3 nucleotides are TGTGCCAGCTTTGAGATGCCGAACACTGAAGCTTTCTTT.

The V call is TRBV9, the J call TRBJ2-2; TRBD1 matches at 10 bases. The germline CDR1 and CDR2 sequences are SGDLS and YYNGEE. The junction had 5 bases not matched to a gene; V was cut back by 4 bases and J by 2 bases. This CDR3 is built from 16 residues. CDR3 coding DNA: TGTGCCAGCAGCCCAAGGACAGGGGGAAACACCGGGGAGCTGTTTTTT. Translation: CASSPRTGGNTGELFF.

This clone was detected only a few times. The chain uses TRBV6-5 and TRBJ1-5; D is undetermined. This CDR3 has 13 amino acids. Per the germline V gene, CDR1 is MNHEY and CDR2 is SVGAGI. V was shortened by 9 bases and J by 3 bases, with 12 bases between the two germline ends. The CDR3 loop is CASRGQSNQPQHF. The CDR3 nucleotides read TGTGCCAGTCGTGGGCAGTCCAATCAGCCCCAGCATTTT.

This clone has just a few counts. J is TRBJ2-7 and V is TRBV28, with 8 bases that match TRBD2. There are 15 residues in the CDR3. Germline CDR1 reads MDHEN; CDR2 reads SYDVKM. Trimming took 4 bases from V and 0 from J; bases not matched to a gene: 5. This CDR3 is CASSSPGGHSYEQYF. The DNA for the CDR3 is TGTGCCAGCAGTTCCCCGGGGGGGCACTCCTACGAGCAGTACTTC.

This clone was observed a handful of times. V is TRBV7-2 and J is TRBJ1-1; D perhaps matches TRBD1 (5 bases). The CDR3 contains 13 residues. The V and J ends lost 5 bases and 1 base respectively, with 8 bases between them. Germline lookup yields CDR1 SGHTA and CDR2 FQGNSA. The DNA for the CDR3 is TGTGCCAGCAGCCGGGACGCGAACACTGAAGCTTTCTTT. Translated, it gives CASSRDANTEAFF. Full variable domain (remainder filled in from reference TRBV7-2 and TRBJ1-1): GAGVSQSPSNKVTEKGKDVELRCDPISGHTALYWYRQSLGQGLEFLIYFQGNSAPDKSGLPSDRFSAERTGGSVSTLTIQRTQQEDSAVYLCASSRDANTEAFFGQGTRLTVV.

In its sample, this clone was seen a few times. V usage is TRBV29-1 and J usage is TRBJ2-5, with unresolved D. The CDR3 contains 12 residues. Germline CDR1 SQVTM, CDR2 ANQGSEA. V shed 1 base and J shed 5 bases, with 8 bases lying between them. This CDR3 reads CSVEGPEETQYF. The CDR3 bases are TGCAGCGTTGAAGGACCGGAGGAGACCCAGTACTTC. Drawing the rest from reference TRBV29-1 and TRBJ2-5, the complete variable domain is SAVISQKPSRDICQRGTSLTIQCQVDSQVTMMFWYRQQPGQSLTLIATANQGSEATYESGFVIDKFPISRPNLTFSTLTVSNMSPEDSSIYLCSVEGPEETQYFGPGTRLLVL.

The rearrangement uses TRBV7-9 and TRBJ2-2; 12 bases are shared with TRBD2. The CDR3 covers 19 residues. Trimming took 7 bases from V and 3 from J; bases not matched to a gene: 15. Germline V CDR1 and CDR2: SEHNR, FQNEAQ (reference sequence). The CDR3 DNA follows: TGTGCCAGCATCCCTCTTTTGACTAGCGGGAGAATAGACACCGGGGAGCTGTTTTTT. Its translation: CASIPLLTSGRIDTGELFF.

This chain joins TRBV4-3 and TRBJ1-1; D is perhaps TRBD1 (5 bases). V lost 0 bases, J lost 1 base, and 12 bases lay in between. Germline V gene lookup returns CDR1 LGHNA and CDR2 YSLEER. The CDR3 runs to 16 residues. The CDR3 DNA reads as TGCGCCAGCAGCCAAGATCGGGGCAGCTCGAACACTGAAGCTTTCTTT. As protein: CASSQDRGSSNTEAFF.

The chain combines TRBV7-2 with TRBJ2-3; 7 nucleotides agree with TRBD2. This CDR3 is 16 amino acids long. Germline CDR1 and CDR2: SGHTA and FQGNSA. The ends lost 5 bases at V and 10 bases at J; junction bases unmatched: 18. For the CDR3, the DNA is TGTGCCAGCAGCCTGATGACGGGAGGCAACCCCGTGGCGCAGTATTTT. This gives the protein CASSLMTGGNPVAQYF.

The chain recombines TRBV7-3 with TRBJ2-1, with 7 bases fitting TRBD1. Germline CDR1 is SGHTA and CDR2 is FQGTGA. V dropped 2 bases and J dropped 7; count of bases not matched to a gene: 8. The CDR3 runs to 15 residues. CDR3 in amino acids: CASSLLGTAMNEQFF. CDR3 coding DNA: TGTGCCAGCAGCTTATTGGGGACAGCTATGAATGAGCAGTTCTTC.

The sample holds a few counts of this clone. The chain carries TRBV30 and TRBJ2-7; D is ambiguous. Germline values: CDR1 GTSNPN, CDR2 SVGIG (reference sequence). V was pared by 2 bases and J by 1 base, with 12 bases between. The CDR3 runs to 14 residues. CDR3 in amino acids: CAWSSPGRSYEQYF. The CDR3 DNA is TGTGCCTGGAGTTCACCCGGTCGTTCCTACGAGCAGTACTTC.

The chain uses TRBV29-1 and TRBJ2-2; D tentatively fits TRBD1 or TRBD2 (6 bases each). The CDR3 consists of 13 residues. Germline values: CDR1 SQVTM, CDR2 ANQGSEA. The CDR3 spells CSVGGANTGELFF. In nucleotides, the CDR3 is TGCAGTGTCGGGGGCGCGAACACCGGGGAGCTGTTTTTT.

The chain links TRBV29-1 to TRBJ2-5; 7 bases fit TRBD1. J gave up 1 base and V 7 bases, and 6 bases lay outside the gene matches. This CDR3 is 13 amino acids long. Germline CDR1 SQVTM, CDR2 ANQGSEA. Here the CDR3 reads CSADPGGQETQYF. The CDR3 DNA follows: TGCAGCGCTGACCCAGGGGGCCAAGAGACCCAGTACTTC. Using reference TRBV29-1 and TRBJ2-5 for the parts outside the CDR3, the full variable domain is SAVISQKPSRDICQRGTSLTIQCQVDSQVTMMFWYRQQPGQSLTLIATANQGSEATYESGFVIDKFPISRPNLTFSTLTVSNMSPEDSSIYLCSADPGGQETQYFGPGTRLLVL.

This clone has more than one count but fewer than ten. The rearrangement links TRBV9 to TRBJ2-7; 7 bases are shared with TRBD1. CDR1 is SGDLS, CDR2 YYNGEE, per germline. The junction had 9 bases not matched to a gene; V was cut back by 4 bases and J by 5 bases. The length of the CDR3 is 14 residues. CDR3 loop: CASSRGPEQHEQYF. The CDR3 DNA reads TGTGCCAGCAGCAGGGGGCCTGAGCAGCACGAGCAGTACTTC.

The V call is TRBV9, the J call TRBJ2-1; D gene ambiguous. The CDR3 is 13 amino acids. CDR1 is SGDLS, CDR2 YYNGEE, per germline. Trimming took 0 bases from V and 2 from J, leaving 3 bases between them. Here the CDR3 DNA reads TGTGCCAGCAGCGTAGCGACCTACAATGAGCAGTTCTTC. This sequence encodes CASSVATYNEQFF.

The V call is TRBV4-1, the J call TRBJ2-3; no clear D gene. This CDR3 is 14 amino acids long. The ends were cut back, 1 base at V and 0 bases at J, with 5 bases in the middle. In germline, CDR1 is MGHRA, CDR2 YSYEKL. CDR3 DNA: TGCGCCAGCAGCCAAGTTACTAGCACAGATACGCAGTATTTT. Residues: CASSQVTSTDTQYF.

V is TRBV19 and J is TRBJ2-3; D uncertain. V dropped 6 bases and J dropped 0 bases, with 10 bases sitting between them. Germline loops: CDR1 LNHDA, CDR2 SQIVND (reference sequence). CDR3 length equals 14 residues. CDR3 sequence (DNA): TGTGCCAGTAGAGCTGGCGGCAGCACAGATACGCAGTATTTT. It yields the protein CASRAGGSTDTQYF.

This chain joins TRBV30 and TRBJ2-2; D unclear. CDR3 size: 13 residues. CDR1 is GTSNPN and CDR2 is SVGIG in the germline V gene (reference sequence). V gave up 2 bases and J gave up 6 bases, with 10 bases separating them. CDR3 sequence (DNA): TGTGCCTGGAGTTTCCAGCTAGCCGGGGAGCTGTTTTTT. Translation: CAWSFQLAGELFF.

The chain couples TRBV2 to TRBJ1-2; the D gene is possibly TRBD1 (6 bases). The CDR3 length is 13 residues. Trimming took 4 bases from V and 6 from J, leaving 12 bases between them. Germline V CDR1 and CDR2: SNHLY, FYNNEI. CDR3 sequence: CASSVRGPDGYTF. CDR3 sequence (DNA): TGTGCCAGCAGTGTCCGGGGGCCCGATGGCTACACCTTC. Supplemented by reference TRBV2 and TRBJ1-2, the full variable domain reads EPEVTQTPSHQVTQMGQEVILRCVPISNHLYFYWYRQILGQKVEFLVSFYNNEISEKSEIFDDQFSVERPDGSNFTLKIRSTKLEDSAMYFCASSVRGPDGYTFGSGTRLTVV.